These 9 T cell receptor beta chains originate from one sample sequenced in a study of shared clonotypes between healthy human individuals. Libraries were prepared by immunoSEQ multiplex PCR; TCRdb keeps only in-frame clonotypes and omits some of them. This sample yields under 1,100,000 clones, of which more than 75% are seen a single time; 0.61% belongs to the top ten. Specimen: memory CD4+ T cells from PBMCs. The subset is: CD45RA-negative fraction. These receptors were collected from a man in his late teens or twenties in good health. Some clones in this sample may be carry-over from other donors' samples.

About this clone: Additional DNA sequences in this sample encode the identical CDR3. The chain links TRBV18 to TRBJ2-2, with D uncertain. Germline values: CDR1 KGHSH, CDR2 LQKENI. V gave up 3 bases and J gave up 6 bases, with 11 bases separating them. The CDR3 runs 14 residues. CDR3 in DNA: TGTGCCAGCTCACCTCTACAAGAAGCCGGGGAGCTGTTTTTT. Translation gives CASSPLQEAGELFF.

The chain recombines TRBV5-1 with TRBJ2-2, with a weak D call TRBD2 (5 bases). Germline assignment: CDR1 SGHRS and CDR2 YFSETQ. The CDR3 is 15 residues long. V was trimmed by 2 bases and J by 4 bases, leaving 12 bases between them. The chain's CDR3 is CASSLISVGTGELFF. CDR3 DNA sequence: TGCGCCAGCAGCTTAATTAGCGTGGGCACCGGGGAGCTGTTTTTT.

The chain links TRBV25-1 to TRBJ2-6; 7 bases agree with TRBD2. CDR3 length: 18 residues. The V segment lost 0 bases and the J segment 3 bases; nucleotides outside the gene matches: 8. Germline CDR1 is MGHDK and CDR2 is SYGVNS. CDR3 nucleotides: TGTGCCAGCAGTGAATATAGAATGGGAGGGTATGGGGCCAACGTCCTGACTTTC. Amino acids: CASSEYRMGGYGANVLTF.

This rearrangement joins TRBV7-2 to TRBJ2-5, with D perhaps being TRBD1 or TRBD2 (5 bases each). Germline CDR1 and CDR2: SGHTA and FQGNSA. V lost 2 bases, J lost 5 bases, and 18 bases lay in between. The CDR3 sequence is 16 residues long. CDR3 nucleotides: TGTGCCAGCAGCTTACTCCCGGGACGGTGGACGGAGACCCAGTACTTC. It is translated as CASSLLPGRWTETQYF.

This CDR3 reads CASSGSGQGGGQPQHF. The CDR3 DNA is TGTGCCAGCAGTGGCTCGGGACAGGGAGGAGGCCAGCCCCAGCATTTT. V is TRBV27 and J is TRBJ1-5; TRBD1 agrees at 9 bases. This CDR3 is 16 amino acids long. Germline trimming cut 5 bases from V and 7 bases from J; bases unmatched to any gene: 12. Per the germline V gene, CDR1 is MNHEY and CDR2 is SMNVEV (reference sequence).

This chain joins TRBV5-4 and TRBJ2-1; 8 bases agree with TRBD1. Looked up from germline, CDR1 is SGHNT and CDR2 is YYREEE (reference sequence). The CDR3 is made up of 16 amino acids. Trimming cost V 4 bases and J 3 bases; bases outside gene matches: 9. The CDR3 sequence is CASSKAGQGNYNEQFF. CDR3 nucleotides: TGTGCCAGCAGCAAGGCCGGACAGGGCAACTACAATGAGCAGTTCTTC.

The chain is built from TRBV9 and TRBJ2-5; 9 bases agree with TRBD2. CDR3 length equals 16 residues. The V and J ends lost 2 bases and 5 bases, in that order; junction bases with no gene match: 10. CDR1 is SGDLS and CDR2 is YYNGEE in the germline V gene. Here the CDR3 reads CASSVSGSGGVETQYF. The DNA of the CDR3 is TGTGCCAGCAGCGTTAGCGGGAGTGGGGGGGTGGAGACCCAGTACTTC.

This clone appeared a few times. The V and J genes are TRBV2 and TRBJ2-1; no reliable D call. The CDR3 is made up of 14 amino acids. CDR1 is SNHLY, CDR2 FYNNEI, per germline. V was trimmed by 7 bases and J by 6 bases, leaving 16 bases between them. The CDR3 here is CASTLQGKSNEQFF. The CDR3 DNA sequence: TGTGCCAGCACGCTCCAAGGAAAGAGCAATGAGCAGTTCTTC.

The chain couples TRBV7-9 to TRBJ1-4; D is unclear. V lost 5 bases and J lost 6, with 16 bases in between. Germline CDR1 SEHNR, CDR2 FQNEAQ (reference sequence). The CDR3 is 15 residues long. CDR3 residues: CASSTLGWDYEKLFF. DNA for the CDR3: TGTGCCAGCAGCACGCTGGGGTGGGATTATGAAAAACTGTTTTTT.